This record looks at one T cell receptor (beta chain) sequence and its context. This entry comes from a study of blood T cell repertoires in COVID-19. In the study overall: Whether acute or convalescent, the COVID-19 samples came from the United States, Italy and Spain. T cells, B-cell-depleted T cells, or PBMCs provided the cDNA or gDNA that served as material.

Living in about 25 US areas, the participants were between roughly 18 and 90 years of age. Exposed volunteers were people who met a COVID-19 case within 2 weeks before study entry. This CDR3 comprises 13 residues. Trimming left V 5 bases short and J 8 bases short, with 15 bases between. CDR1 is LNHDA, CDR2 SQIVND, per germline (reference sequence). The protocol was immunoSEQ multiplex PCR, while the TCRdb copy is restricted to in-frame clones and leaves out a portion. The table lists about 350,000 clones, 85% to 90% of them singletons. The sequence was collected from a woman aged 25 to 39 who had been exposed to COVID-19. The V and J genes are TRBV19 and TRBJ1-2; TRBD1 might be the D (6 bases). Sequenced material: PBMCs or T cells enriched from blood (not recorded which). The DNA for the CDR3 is TGTGCCAGTAGTGTAGGGGGGCGCGGAGGCTACACCTTC. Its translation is CASSVGGRGGYTF.